The 18 T cell receptor beta chains presented below share a single source sample, sequenced in a study of cytomegalovirus exposure and HLA in healthy donors. The PCR ran on 60 Vbeta and 13 Jbeta primers. Assay: immunoSEQ multiplex PCR; the TCRdb copy retains only in-frame clones and omits some. The sample yields approximately 170,000 clones, 82% seen once. The sequenced sample was PBMCs. These receptors were taken from a male donor in good health and CMV-seronegative.

The chain combines TRBV27 with TRBJ1-2; D possibly corresponds to TRBD1 (6 bases). This CDR3 is 14 amino acids long. The V gene lost 4 bases and the J gene lost 3 bases, with 12 bases spanning the gap. Germline-derived CDR1 and CDR2 are MNHEY and SMNVEV (reference sequence). The CDR3 DNA reads as TGTGCCAGCAGTTCAACAGGGCTTCACTATGGCTACACCTTC. Translating it yields CASSSTGLHYGYTF.

In this sample, this clone turned up once. The genes are TRBV7-7 and TRBJ2-5, with D unclear. Trimming removed 7 bases at V and 5 bases at J, with 26 bases between. Germline assignment: CDR1 SSHAT and CDR2 FNYEAQ (reference sequence). The length of the CDR3 is 17 residues. Here the CDR3 DNA reads TGTGCCAGCACCCTTCTGCCCCAAGACAAGCAGGTGGAGACCCAGTACTTC. It encodes CASTLLPQDKQVETQYF.

This chain connects TRBV2 to TRBJ1-1; D possibly corresponds to TRBD1 (5 bases). Trimming left V 0 bases short and J 11 bases short, with 7 bases between. Germline-derived CDR1 and CDR2 are SNHLY and FYNNEI. This CDR3 spans 11 amino acids. The DNA for the CDR3 is TGTGCCAGCAGTGAAGCAGGGGTTGCTTTCTTT. This codes for CASSEAGVAFF.

The rearrangement joins TRBV5-4 to TRBJ2-1; D possibly corresponds to TRBD2 (6 bases). This CDR3 comprises 15 residues. V was shortened by 5 bases and J by 3 bases, with 15 bases between the two germline ends. Germline V CDR1 and CDR2: SGHNT, YYREEE (reference sequence). CDR3: CASRPPGGDYNEQFF. The CDR3, as DNA: TGTGCCAGCAGACCCCCTGGCGGGGACTACAATGAGCAGTTCTTC.

The genes are TRBV29-1 and TRBJ2-1; 8 bases are a match to TRBD2. J gave up 9 bases and V 1 base, and 2 bases lay outside the gene matches. Germline CDR1 SQVTM, CDR2 ANQGSEA. CDR3 length equals 12 residues. Here the CDR3 reads CSVEAGGGEQFF. The CDR3, as DNA: TGCAGCGTTGAAGCGGGGGGGGGTGAGCAGTTCTTC.

CDR3 in amino acids: CASSYSQQIEAFF. CDR3 in DNA: TGTGCCAGCAGTTACTCCCAACAGATTGAAGCTTTCTTT. The chain uses TRBV6-6 and TRBJ1-1; no reliable D call. V was shortened by 0 bases and J by 7 bases, with 9 bases between the two germline ends. The CDR3 covers 13 residues. Germline CDR1 and CDR2: MNHNY and SVGAGI (reference sequence).

This chain joins TRBV11-2 and TRBJ1-1; D remains unclear. The CDR3 runs to 15 residues. The V gene lost 1 base and the J gene lost 4 bases, with 13 bases spanning the gap. Germline loops: CDR1 SGHAT, CDR2 FQNNGV. The CDR3 spells CASSLVGGYGTEAFF. CDR3 in DNA: TGTGCCAGCAGCTTAGTTGGAGGGTACGGCACTGAAGCTTTCTTT.

There are a few counts of this clone. The chain couples TRBV2 to TRBJ1-2; no firm D call. Germline CDR1 is SNHLY and CDR2 is FYNNEI. With 3 bases removed from V and 0 bases from J, the gap between germline ends came to 14 bases. This CDR3 region has 16 residues. CDR3 loop: CASSESPRVTNYGYTF. The DNA for the CDR3 is TGTGCCAGCAGTGAGAGCCCCCGGGTAACTAACTATGGCTACACCTTC.

The chain joins TRBV13 to TRBJ1-4; 7 bases fit TRBD1. Germline CDR1 is PRHDT and CDR2 is FYEKMQ (reference sequence). V dropped 2 bases and J dropped 2; count of bases not matched to a gene: 2. This CDR3 contains 15 residues. CDR3 sequence reads: CASSLRQGTNEKLFF. The CDR3 DNA is TGTGCCAGCAGCTTACGACAGGGCACTAATGAAAAACTGTTTTTT.

The CDR3 protein is CASGLAVTDTQYF. The CDR3 DNA reads as TGTGCCAGCGGACTAGCGGTCACAGATACGCAGTATTTT. This sequence joins TRBV9 and TRBJ2-3; 10 bases line up with TRBD2. J lost 2 bases, V lost 7 bases, and 1 base had no gene match. The length of the CDR3 is 13 residues. The germline V gene encodes CDR1 SGDLS and CDR2 YYNGEE.

This chain uses TRBV11-2 with TRBJ1-4, with 12 bases fitting TRBD1. V lost 5 bases, J lost 8 bases, and 18 bases stayed unmatched. CDR3 length: 19 residues. Per germline, CDR1 SGHAT and CDR2 FQNNGV. In DNA, the CDR3 is TGTGCCAGCAGCCTGCGTATCGGGACAGGGGGCGATAGAACCGAAAAACTGTTTTTT. Protein product: CASSLRIGTGGDRTEKLFF.

The CDR3: CASSFSQGGYSPLHF. The CDR3 region has the DNA TGTGCCAGCAGTTTTTCGCAGGGGGGATATTCACCCCTCCACTTT. V is TRBV28 and J is TRBJ1-6; TRBD1 matches 7 bases. V lost 3 bases to trimming and J lost 8 bases; unmatched junction nucleotides: 7. Germline V lookup: CDR1 MDHEN, CDR2 SYDVKM. The CDR3 totals 15 residues.

The chain carries TRBV29-1 and TRBJ2-2, with D possibly TRBD1 on 6 matching bases. Trimming removed 2 bases from V and 5 bases from J, with 15 bases in between. CDR1 and CDR2 from the germline V gene are SQVTM and ANQGSEA. The CDR3 is 15 residues long. CDR3 coding DNA: TGCAGCGTTGAACTGCCCGGGACATCAACCGGGGAGCTGTTTTTT. Its translation: CSVELPGTSTGELFF.

The genes are TRBV28 and TRBJ1-3, with no clear D. Germline V lookup: CDR1 MDHEN, CDR2 SYDVKM. Trimming stripped 7 bases from V and 0 bases from J, with 19 bases between. The CDR3 is made up of 17 amino acids. CDR3 DNA: TGTGCCAGCACTCCACCACGGGAGGGTATCTCTGGAAACACCATATATTTT. Protein product: CASTPPREGISGNTIYF.

The chain links TRBV19 to TRBJ1-5; 12 nucleotides align to TRBD1. This CDR3 is built from 15 residues. The V and J ends lost 10 bases and 4 bases, in that order; junction bases with no gene match: 8. Germline CDR1 reads LNHDA; CDR2 reads SQIVND (reference sequence). CDR3 amino acids: CATAGTGGGNQPQHF. The CDR3 DNA reads as TGTGCCACCGCTGGGACAGGGGGCGGAAATCAGCCCCAGCATTTT. Full variable domain (rest looked up from reference TRBV19 and TRBJ1-5): DGGITQSPKYLFRKEGQNVTLSCEQNLNHDAMYWYRQDPGQGLRLIYYSQIVNDFQKGDIAEGYSVSREKKESFPLTVTSAQKNPTAFYLCATAGTGGGNQPQHFGDGTRLSIL.

V usage is TRBV29-1 and J usage is TRBJ2-2; TRBD2 agrees at 9 bases. This CDR3 is built from 15 residues. V lost 6 bases, J lost 2 bases, and 7 bases stayed unmatched. Germline V gene data show CDR1 as SQVTM and CDR2 as ANQGSEA. CDR3 bases: TGCAGCGTACGACCTGGGACTAGCAACACCGGGGAGCTGTTTTTT. This translates into CSVRPGTSNTGELFF.

This clone was counted between two and nine times. This chain links TRBV12-5 with TRBJ1-1; D not certain. Deletions cut 0 bases from V and 6 bases from J, with 8 bases between. The CDR3 is 13 amino acids. CDR1 LGHNT and CDR2 FRNRAP come from the germline V gene. The CDR3: CASGLVLGAEAFF. CDR3 coding DNA: TGTGCTAGTGGTTTGGTACTTGGAGCTGAAGCTTTCTTT. Looking up the rest from reference TRBV12-5 and TRBJ1-1 gives the full variable domain: DARVTQTPRHKVTEMGQEVTMRCQPILGHNTVFWYRQTMMQGLELLAYFRNRAPLDDSGMPKDRFSAEMPDATLATLKIQPSEPRDSAVYFCASGLVLGAEAFFGQGTRLTVV.

The chain links TRBV18 to TRBJ1-1; weak D call: TRBD1 (6 bases). Trimming took off 8 bases at V and 0 bases at J, with 13 bases between the two ends. The CDR3 consists of 14 residues. Germline V gene data show CDR1 as KGHSH and CDR2 as LQKENI. The CDR3, as DNA: TGTGCCAGCCAGGACAGCCAATTGAACACTGAAGCTTTCTTT. This codes for CASQDSQLNTEAFF.